The source of this T cell receptor (beta chain) is a study of cytomegalovirus exposure and HLA in healthy donors. As regards this clone: Its antigen is not identified.

The CDR3 runs 16 residues. V gave up 3 bases and J gave up 4 bases; unmatched junction bases: 9. Germline CDR1 reads SGDLS; CDR2 reads YYNGEE. Study-wide points: A later analysis linked a missense variant in DCLRE1C to the trimming of TCR beta V and J genes. After further analysis at a later stage, 16,951 TCR beta sequences were associated with HLA alleles at 0.05 false discovery rate. In a later analysis, productive TCRs from donors in an Asian-associated ancestry cluster reportedly carried fewer N-insertions than the cohort mean. Many donors carried some public TCRs, although rarity characterized most TCR sequences.

It was with 60 Vbeta and 13 Jbeta primers that the PCR ran. TCRdb's copy holds only in-frame clones and misses some; the assay was immunoSEQ multiplex PCR. Among more than 95,000 clones listed, about four fifths were seen once. This chain connects TRBV9 to TRBJ2-1; TRBD2 matches at 8 bases. Source material: PBMCs. The sequence derives from a man aged 18 to 35 in good health and CMV-seronegative. The CDR3 loop reads CASSAHGGASYNEQFF. Here the CDR3 DNA reads TGTGCCAGCAGCGCGCACGGGGGGGCCTCATACAATGAGCAGTTCTTC.